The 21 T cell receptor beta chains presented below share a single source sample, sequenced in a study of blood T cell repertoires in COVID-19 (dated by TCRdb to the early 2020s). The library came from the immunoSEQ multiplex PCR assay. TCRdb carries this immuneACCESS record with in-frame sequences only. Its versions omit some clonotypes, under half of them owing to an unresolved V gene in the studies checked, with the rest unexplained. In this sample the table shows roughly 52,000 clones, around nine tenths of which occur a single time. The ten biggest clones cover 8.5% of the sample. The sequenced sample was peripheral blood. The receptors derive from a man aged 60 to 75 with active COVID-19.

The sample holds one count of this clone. Here the CDR3 DNA reads TGCAGCGTCGATGGGACAGGGGGCCACTACGAGCAGTACTTC. This encodes CSVDGTGGHYEQYF. The chain uses TRBV29-1 and TRBJ2-7, with 12 bases that match TRBD1. Unmatched junction bases numbered 6, after V lost 6 bases and J lost 3 bases. This CDR3 has 14 amino acids. Germline V gene sequence: CDR1 SQVTM, CDR2 ANQGSEA.

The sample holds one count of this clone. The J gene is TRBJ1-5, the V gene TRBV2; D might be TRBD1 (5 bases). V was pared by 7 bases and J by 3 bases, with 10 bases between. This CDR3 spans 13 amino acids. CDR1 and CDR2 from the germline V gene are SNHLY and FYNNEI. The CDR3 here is CASIGHLNQPQHF. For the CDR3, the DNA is TGTGCCAGCATAGGACACCTCAATCAGCCCCAGCATTTT.

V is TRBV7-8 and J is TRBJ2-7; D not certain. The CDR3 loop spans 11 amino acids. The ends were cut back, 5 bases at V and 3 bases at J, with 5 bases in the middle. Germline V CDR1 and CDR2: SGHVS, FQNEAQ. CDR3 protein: CASSLSYEQYF. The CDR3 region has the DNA TGTGCCAGCAGCCTGAGCTACGAGCAGTACTTC. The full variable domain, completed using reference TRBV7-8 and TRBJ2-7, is GAGVSQSPRYKVAKRGQDVALRCDPISGHVSLFWYQQALGQGPEFLTYFQNEAQLDKSGLPSDRFFAERPEGSVSTLKIQRTQQEDSAVYLCASSLSYEQYFGPGTRLTVT.

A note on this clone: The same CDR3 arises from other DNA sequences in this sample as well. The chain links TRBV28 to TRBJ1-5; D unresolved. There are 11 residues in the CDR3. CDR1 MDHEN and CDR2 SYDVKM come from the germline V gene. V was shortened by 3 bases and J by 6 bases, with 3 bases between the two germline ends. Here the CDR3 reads CASSFGQPQHF. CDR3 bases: TGTGCCAGCAGTTTCGGTCAGCCCCAGCATTTT.

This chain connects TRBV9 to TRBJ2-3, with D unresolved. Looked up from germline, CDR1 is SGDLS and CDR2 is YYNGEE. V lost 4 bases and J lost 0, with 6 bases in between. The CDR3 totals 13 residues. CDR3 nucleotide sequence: TGTGCCAGCAGCCCCCCTAGCACAGATACGCAGTATTTT. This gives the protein CASSPPSTDTQYF.

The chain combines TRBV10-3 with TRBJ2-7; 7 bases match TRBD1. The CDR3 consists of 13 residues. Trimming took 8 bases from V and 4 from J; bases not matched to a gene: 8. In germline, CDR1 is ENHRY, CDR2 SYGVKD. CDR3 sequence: CAIWDNRGYEQYF. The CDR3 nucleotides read TGTGCCATCTGGGATAACAGGGGTTACGAGCAGTACTTC.

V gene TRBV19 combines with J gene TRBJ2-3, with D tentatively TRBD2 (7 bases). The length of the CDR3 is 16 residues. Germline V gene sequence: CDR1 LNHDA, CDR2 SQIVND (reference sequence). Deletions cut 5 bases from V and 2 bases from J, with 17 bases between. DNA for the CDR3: TGTGCCAGTAGTGTGCCTCGGGGGGCCGCCACAGATACGCAGTATTTT. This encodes CASSVPRGAATDTQYF.

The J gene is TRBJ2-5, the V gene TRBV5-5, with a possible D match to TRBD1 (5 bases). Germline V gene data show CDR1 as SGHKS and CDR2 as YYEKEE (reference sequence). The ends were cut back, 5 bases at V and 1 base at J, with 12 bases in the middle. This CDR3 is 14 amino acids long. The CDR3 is CASRPNTGQETQYF. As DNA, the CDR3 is TGTGCCAGCAGACCGAATACAGGCCAAGAGACCCAGTACTTC. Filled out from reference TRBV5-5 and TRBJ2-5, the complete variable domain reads DAGVTQSPTHLIKTRGQQVTLRCSPISGHKSVSWYQQVLGQGPQFIFQYYEKEERGRGNFPDRFSARQFPNYSSELNVNALLLGDSALYLCASRPNTGQETQYFGPGTRLLVL.

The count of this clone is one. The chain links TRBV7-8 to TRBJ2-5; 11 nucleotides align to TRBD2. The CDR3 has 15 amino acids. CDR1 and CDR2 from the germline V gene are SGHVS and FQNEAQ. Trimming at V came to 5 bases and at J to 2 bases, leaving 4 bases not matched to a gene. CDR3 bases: TGTGCCAGCAGCATCCGGACTAGCGGGCAAGAGACCCAGTACTTC. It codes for CASSIRTSGQETQYF.

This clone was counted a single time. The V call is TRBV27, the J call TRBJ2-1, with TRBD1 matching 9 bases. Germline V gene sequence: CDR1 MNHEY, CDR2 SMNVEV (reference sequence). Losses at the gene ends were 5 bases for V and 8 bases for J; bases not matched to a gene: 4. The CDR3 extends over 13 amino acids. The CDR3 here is CASSTTGGHEQFF. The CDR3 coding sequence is TGTGCCAGCAGTACGACAGGGGGTCATGAGCAGTTCTTC.

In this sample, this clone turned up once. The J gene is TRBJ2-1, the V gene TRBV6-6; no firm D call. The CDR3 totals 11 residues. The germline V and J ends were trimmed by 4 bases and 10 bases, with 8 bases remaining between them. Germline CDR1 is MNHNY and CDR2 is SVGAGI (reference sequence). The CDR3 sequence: CASSLGPEQFF. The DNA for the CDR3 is TGTGCCAGCAGTTTGGGCCCCGAGCAGTTCTTC.

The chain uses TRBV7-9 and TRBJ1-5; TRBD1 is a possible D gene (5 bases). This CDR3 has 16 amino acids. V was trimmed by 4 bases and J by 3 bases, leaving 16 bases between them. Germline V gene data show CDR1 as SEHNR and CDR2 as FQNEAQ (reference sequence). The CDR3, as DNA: TGTGCCAGCAGCTCCGACCTTGGGGGGTACAATCAGCCCCAGCATTTT. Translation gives CASSSDLGGYNQPQHF.

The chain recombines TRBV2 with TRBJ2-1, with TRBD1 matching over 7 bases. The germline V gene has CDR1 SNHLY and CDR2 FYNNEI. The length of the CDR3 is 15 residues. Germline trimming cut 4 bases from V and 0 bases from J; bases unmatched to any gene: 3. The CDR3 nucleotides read TGTGCCAGCAGTGTGAACAGGGGCTCCTACAATGAGCAGTTCTTC. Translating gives CASSVNRGSYNEQFF.

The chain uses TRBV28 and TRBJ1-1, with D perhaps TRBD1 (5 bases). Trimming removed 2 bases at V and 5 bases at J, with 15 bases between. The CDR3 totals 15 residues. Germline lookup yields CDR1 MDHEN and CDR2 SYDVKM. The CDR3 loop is CASSLPGTGGTEAFF. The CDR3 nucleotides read TGTGCCAGCAGTTTACCCGGGACCGGGGGGACTGAAGCTTTCTTT.

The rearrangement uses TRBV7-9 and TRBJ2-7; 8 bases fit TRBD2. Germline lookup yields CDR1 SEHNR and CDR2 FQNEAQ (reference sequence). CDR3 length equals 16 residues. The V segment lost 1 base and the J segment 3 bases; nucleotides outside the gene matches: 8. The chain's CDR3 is CASSLGRSGSHYEQYF. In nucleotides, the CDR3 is TGTGCCAGCAGCTTAGGGCGGAGCGGGAGTCACTACGAGCAGTACTTC.

In DNA, the CDR3 is TGTGCCAGCAGAAAACAGGGGGAGAGGTGGCCCCAGCATTTT. This translates into CASRKQGERWPQHF. This chain connects TRBV27 to TRBJ1-5, with 8 bases fitting TRBD1. Trimming took 6 bases from V and 9 from J; bases not matched to a gene: 10. The V gene's germline CDR1 is MNHEY and CDR2 SMNVEV (reference sequence). The CDR3 has 14 amino acids.

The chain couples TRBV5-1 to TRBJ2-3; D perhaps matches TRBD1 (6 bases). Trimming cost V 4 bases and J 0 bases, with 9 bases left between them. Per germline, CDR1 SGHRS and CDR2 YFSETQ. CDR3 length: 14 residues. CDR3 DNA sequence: TGCGCCAGCAGCCTGAGGGGGAGCACAGATACGCAGTATTTT. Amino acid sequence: CASSLRGSTDTQYF.

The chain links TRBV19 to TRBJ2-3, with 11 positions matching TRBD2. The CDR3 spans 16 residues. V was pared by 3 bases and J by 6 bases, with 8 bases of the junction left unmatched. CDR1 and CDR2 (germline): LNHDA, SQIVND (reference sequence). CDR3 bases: TGTGCCAGTAGTATGCGATCGACTAGCGGGATTGATACGCAGTATTTT. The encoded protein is CASSMRSTSGIDTQYF.

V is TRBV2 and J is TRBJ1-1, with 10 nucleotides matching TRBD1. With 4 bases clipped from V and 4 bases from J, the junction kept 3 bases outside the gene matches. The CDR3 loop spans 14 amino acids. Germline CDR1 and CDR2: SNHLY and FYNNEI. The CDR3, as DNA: TGTGCCAGCAGTGTGGGGACAGGGGCCACTGAAGCTTTCTTT. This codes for CASSVGTGATEAFF.

In DNA form, the CDR3 reads TGTGCCAGCAGCTTAGGGGCAGGGGTTAACTACGAGCAGTACTTC. This codes for CASSLGAGVNYEQYF. The chain is built from TRBV11-2 and TRBJ2-7; D is perhaps TRBD1 (6 bases). The germline V gene encodes CDR1 SGHAT and CDR2 FQNNGV. The CDR3 runs 15 residues. V lost 1 base and J 3 bases, leaving 13 bases between the germline ends. The variable domain in full, with the rest retrieved from reference TRBV11-2 and TRBJ2-7, is EAGVAQSPRYKIIEKRQSVAFWCNPISGHATLYWYQQILGQGPKLLIQFQNNGVVDDSQLPKDRFSAERLKGVDSTLKIQPAKLEDSAVYLCASSLGAGVNYEQYFGPGTRLTVT.

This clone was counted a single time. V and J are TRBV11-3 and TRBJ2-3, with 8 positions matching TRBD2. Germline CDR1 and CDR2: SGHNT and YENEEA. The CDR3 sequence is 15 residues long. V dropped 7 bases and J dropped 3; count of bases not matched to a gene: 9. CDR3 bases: TGTGCCAGCACCTTTCGCGGGAGGCCAACAGATACGCAGTATTTT. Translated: CASTFRGRPTDTQYF.